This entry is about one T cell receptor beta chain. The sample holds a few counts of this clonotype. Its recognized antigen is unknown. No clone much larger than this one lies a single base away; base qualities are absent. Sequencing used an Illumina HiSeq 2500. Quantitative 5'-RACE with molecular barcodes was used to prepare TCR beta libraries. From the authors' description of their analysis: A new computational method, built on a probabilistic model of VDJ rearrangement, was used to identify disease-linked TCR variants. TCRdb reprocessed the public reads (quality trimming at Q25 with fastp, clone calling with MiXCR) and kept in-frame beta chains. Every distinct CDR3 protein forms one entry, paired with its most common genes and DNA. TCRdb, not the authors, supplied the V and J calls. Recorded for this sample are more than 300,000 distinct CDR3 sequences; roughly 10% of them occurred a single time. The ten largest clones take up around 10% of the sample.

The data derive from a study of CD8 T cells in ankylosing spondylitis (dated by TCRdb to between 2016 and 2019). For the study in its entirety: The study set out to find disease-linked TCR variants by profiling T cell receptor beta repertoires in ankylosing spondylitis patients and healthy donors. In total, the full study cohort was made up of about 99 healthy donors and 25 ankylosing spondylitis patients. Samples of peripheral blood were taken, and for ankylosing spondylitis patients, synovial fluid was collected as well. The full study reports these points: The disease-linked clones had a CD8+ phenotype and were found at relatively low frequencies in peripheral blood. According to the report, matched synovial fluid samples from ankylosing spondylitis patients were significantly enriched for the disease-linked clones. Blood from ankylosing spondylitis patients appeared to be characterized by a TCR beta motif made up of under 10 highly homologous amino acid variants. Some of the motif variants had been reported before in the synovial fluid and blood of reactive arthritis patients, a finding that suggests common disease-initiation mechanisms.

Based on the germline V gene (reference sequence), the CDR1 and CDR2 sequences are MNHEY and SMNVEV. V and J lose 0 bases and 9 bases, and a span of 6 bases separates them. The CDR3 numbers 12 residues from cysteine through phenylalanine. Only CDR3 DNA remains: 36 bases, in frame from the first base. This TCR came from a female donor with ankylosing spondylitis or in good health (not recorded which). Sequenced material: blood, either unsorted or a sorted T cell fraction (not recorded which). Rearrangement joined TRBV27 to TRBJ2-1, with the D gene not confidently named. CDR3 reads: CASSLSYGEQFF. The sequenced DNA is TGTGCCAGCAGTTTATCGTACGGTGAGCAGTTCTTC.